Detailed here is one T cell receptor beta chain. Its antigen remains unidentified. No qualities accompany the bases; no much larger clone lies one base away. Within the sample, other DNA sequences also encode this same CDR3. This specimen comes from a study of cytomegalovirus exposure and HLA in healthy donors (TCRdb year 2017). About the investigation overall: An earlier analysis of roughly 610 of the donors reported around 280 Gb of sequence data and 100 million to 120 million unique TCR beta sequences obtained from some 170 million T cells. Around 320 gigabases of sequencing data and tens of millions of unique TCR sequences were included in an early release covering around 650 HLA-typed donors. Among the approximately 400 genotyped donors, roughly 80% belonged to the genetic ancestry cluster associated with self-reported Caucasian donors. The study was designed to test whether signatures of past pathogen exposure could be identified by cataloging public T cell receptors. The study used immunosequencing to profile the T cell repertoires of approximately 690 subjects and linked those repertoires to cytomegalovirus serostatus. Besides the first cohort of 550 to 750 subjects, a separate validation cohort made up of 120 different subjects was used. The study combined high-throughput TCR immunosequencing, statistical association of individual TCRs with disease status, and machine learning to predict cytomegalovirus infection status. A later analysis re-examined previously published TCR beta repertoires from roughly 720 donors and added high-resolution HLA genotyping to investigate patterns of TCR occurrence. The later analysis used no new phenotypic data to find candidate immune exposures, relying instead on TCR beta sequences and their occurrence across donors. An earlier analysis of 450 to 750 of the donors used high-throughput TCR beta sequencing to judge whether each TCR beta V gene segment behaved as functional or pseudogenic. Donor age, sex, ethnicity and CMV serostatus were compiled together with the repertoire data. A later genetic analysis took genome-wide SNP genotypes for about 55% of the roughly 700 donors and used that subset as a discovery cohort. All discovery cohort repertoires had been generated on a single sequencing platform. Class I and class II HLA loci were covered by the typing at four-digit resolution. Typing coverage differed by locus: A, B, C, DRB1 and DQB1 were typed in roughly 629-630 donors, DQA1 in about 500, DPA1 in some 600, and DPB1 in 472. Four to six DR-DQ haplotypes were handled as single units for association and clustering, since linkage in the cohort was strong. Among around 400 genotyped donors of the cohort, an average of roughly 230,000 unique TCR beta nucleotide sequences was sequenced per donor, of which 15% to 20% were non-productive. What the work shows at the level of the full study, not this receptor alone: Assigning TCR associations to individual alleles was difficult when HLA alleles, especially DR and DQ, strongly co-occurred. According to a later genetic analysis, donors in an Asian-associated ancestry cluster had fewer N-insertions in productive TCRs than the approximately 700-donor mean. This cohort had only TCR beta chains sequenced, and the lack of alpha or paired-chain data limited which features could be detected. The 87-base-pair reads could not distinguish some IMGT-functional V segments, including TRBV6-2 and TRBV6-3, so those segments were excluded. In both the original and validation cohorts, the classifier was reported to diagnose cytomegalovirus status with high specificity and sensitivity. A further reported finding was that TCR beta sequences accurately predicted the HLA-A and HLA-B alleles for most subjects in the first cohort. In a later analysis, the rate of TCR association differed among HLA loci, with DRB1 alleles having the most associated TCRs and HLA-C alleles having the fewest. According to the authors, the approach could potentially be generalized to other disease states and immunological phenotypes. A total of around 150 TCR beta chains were listed by the study as associated with cytomegalovirus. Because HLA typing was unavailable for some donors at each locus, only the typed subset was used in association tests. A group of highly shared sequence variants was considered likely to be a technical artifact of the sequencing pipeline. Correlated functional status among segregating V segments might reflect linkage disequilibrium, but an unknown experimental factor could not be ruled out. In vitro tests confirmed that a few of the cytomegalovirus-associated TCR beta chains recognize cytomegalovirus antigens. Roughly uniform sequencing depth across donors was assumed in presence/absence analyses, although this assumption may not hold. V-gene and J-gene trimming of TCR beta chains was associated with a missense DCLRE1C variant in a later genetic analysis, and the association was replicated in an independent cohort. In a later analysis, HLA-associated TCR beta chains showed more clonal expansion and lower generation probabilities than non-associated chains that were equally common. Broadly in line with IMGT annotations, most TCR beta V segments showed up in productive rearrangements about 87% or about 30% of the time in an earlier analysis of around 600 of the donors. Several of the top co-occurrence clusters appeared to be linked to parvovirus B19, influenza, CMV and Epstein-Barr virus, according to a later analysis. Because counts were too low, fewer than 20 rarely observed V segments, including chromosome 9 orphons, were excluded from the earlier analysis of around 640 of the donors. While some public TCRs were present in many individuals, most TCR sequences turned up only very rarely across donors. CMV serostatus was the only immune exposure information available for the cohort. A later analysis found that most CMV-associated TCR beta chains appeared HLA-restricted, with HLA associations seemingly driven largely by CMV exposure. Specific HLA alleles were associated with over 15,000 TCR beta sequences at a false discovery rate of 0.05 in a later analysis.

The CDR1 and CDR2 encoded by the germline V gene are SGHAT and FQNNGV. V is shortened by 1 base, J by 2 bases, and the region joining them spans 9 bases. The CDR3 measures 14 amino acids from cysteine to phenylalanine. Only the CDR3 DNA stays, 42 bases, in frame from base 1. The cohort comprised some 680 healthy bone marrow donors. All cohort members were sampled while nominally healthy, although unrecorded immune exposures were likely present. The donor was CMV seropositive and was included in the group of 300 or so seropositive cohort members. Each donor provided a peripheral blood sample, and peripheral blood mononuclear cells were used for TCR beta sequencing. The Qiagen DNeasy Blood Extraction Kit was used to extract genomic DNA from the blood cell samples. The protocol used for the library was the immunoSEQ multiplex PCR assay. A mixture of 60 forward primers for TCR Vbeta segments and 13 reverse primers for TCR Jbeta segments was used in the multiplex PCR. A multiplex PCR assay on genomic DNA amplified the CDR3 region of rearranged TCR beta genes. Amplified TCR beta libraries were sequenced as 87-base-pair reads on the Illumina HiSeq System. In the original analysis: A later analysis tallied approximately 87 million unique TCR beta chains across the approximately 670 repertoires, and roughly 11 million of those chains were shared by two or more donors. To remove PCR and sequencing errors, raw reads were error-corrected and collapsed into unique sequences using a nearest-neighbor algorithm that merged closely related sequences. To assign V, D and J gene segments, CDR3 sequences were aligned to IMGT reference sequences. For a sequence to be retained, a match of at least six nucleotides was required to both a V gene segment and a J gene segment. A rearrangement counted as productive if the CDR3 had no stop codons and remained in frame with V and J, and every other rearrangement counted as non-productive. Following IMGT convention, CDR3 was defined as the stretch from the second conserved V-encoded cysteine to the conserved J-encoded phenylalanine. Sequences without an unambiguous match to a single V gene segment were excluded from the earlier analysis of approximately 600 of the donors. An earlier analysis of almost 600 of the donors classified V segments as functional when productive rearrangements were above 56.7% and as segregating when the standard deviation between donors was above 5%. To diagnose cytomegalovirus status from the catalog of TCR beta chain sequences, a statistical classification framework was built. In a later analysis, V and J genes were assigned by comparing TCR nucleotide sequences against IMGT/GENE-DB human TR gene sequences. A later analysis assigned CDR3 sequences and most-parsimonious VDJ recombination scenarios with the TCRdist pipeline. In a later analysis, each TCR beta chain was defined by its CDR3 amino acid sequence together with its V-gene family, and reads lacking a unique V-gene family were excluded. A later analysis removed several hundred highly shared, low-generation-probability nucleotide sequences to deal with suspected cross-contamination and a sequencing artifact. A later analysis calculated a clonal expansion index for each public chain from normalized within-repertoire ranks of inferred template counts. Generation probabilities in a later analysis came from a VDJ recombination model fitted to out-of-frame rearrangements, and those results were checked against IGoR. A later analysis scored TCR-TCR, TCR-HLA and TCR-CMV co-occurrence with hypergeometric tests, applying a repertoire-size bias correction to TCR pairs. In a later analysis, false discovery rates were estimated by permuting HLA or CMV assignments 20 times. In a later analysis, co-occurring TCRs were grouped using DBSCAN, and TCRdist sequence similarity was added for clustering within HLA-allele-positive subsets. Co-occurrence clustering excluded repertoires with fewer than 30,000 or more than 120,000 public chains, plus five with anomalous nucleotide sharing. In its TCRdb copy, this immuneACCESS table keeps in-frame sequences only and misses some clones. Where compared with another copy, unresolved V genes explain less than half of these, and the others have no known cause. Clone size and the V and J calls come from that table; the DNA yielded D and trimming. The sample profile shows about 190,000 clones; roughly 77% of them were found once. Approximately 2.8% of the sample comes from the top ten.

The sequenced sample consisted of PBMCs. The sequence was obtained from a woman aged 25 to 39 in good health and CMV-seropositive. The sequence links TRBV11-2 to TRBJ2-7; tentative D gene TRBD2, with 5 bases matching. CDR3 reads: CASSLGTGTYEQYF. The DNA is TGTGCCAGCAGCTTAGGGACGGGGACCTACGAGCAGTACTTC.